This TCR beta chain was captured in a study of Graves' ophthalmopathy and Graves' hyperthyroidism. Whole-study findings and limits: Detection in blood was also observed for most expanded thyroid clonotypes above 0.001 frequency.

RNA transcripts were the template, and TCR beta CDR3 regions were amplified from them. First-round RT-PCR used HTBI primers; second-round multiplex PCR followed. Using its own MiXCR run on the multiplex PCR reads, TCRdb lists one record per CDR3 protein. The data contain around 470,000 distinct CDR3 sequences, 13% to 15% of them seen just once; the ten biggest clones take up 8% to 10%. This clonotype was seen ten or more times. Its antigen remains unknown. Germline V CDR1 and CDR2: MNHNS, SASEGT. The V end was cut by 6 bases, the J end by 9 bases, with 12 bases between. The CDR3 contains 13 residues. Sequenced sample: blood. The rearrangement links TRBV6-1 to TRBJ1-6; D may be TRBD1 (5 bases). The TCR was taken from a woman aged 30 to 39 with Graves' ophthalmopathy. This CDR3 is CASRTVLGSPLHF. The CDR3, as DNA: TGTGCCAGCAGGACAGTTCTGGGTTCACCCCTCCACTTT.